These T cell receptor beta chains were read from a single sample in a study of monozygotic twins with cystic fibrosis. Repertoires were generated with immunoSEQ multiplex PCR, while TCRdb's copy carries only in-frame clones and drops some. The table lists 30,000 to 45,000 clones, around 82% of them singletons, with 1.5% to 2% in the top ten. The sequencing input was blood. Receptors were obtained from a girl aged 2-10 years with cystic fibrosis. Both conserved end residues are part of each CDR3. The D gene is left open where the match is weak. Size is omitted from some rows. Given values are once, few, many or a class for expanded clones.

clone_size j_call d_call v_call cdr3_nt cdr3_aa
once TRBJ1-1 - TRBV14 TGTGCCAGCAGCCAAGTTCTGGGGGACACTGAAGCTTTCTTT CASSQVLGDTEAFF
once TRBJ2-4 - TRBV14 TGTGCCAGCAGCCAAGGCGGGAAGAACAAAAACATTCAGTACTTC CASSQGGKNKNIQYF
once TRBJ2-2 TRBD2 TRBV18 TGTGCCAGCTCACCACAGCGGGGGGCCGTATCTGAGGAGCTGTTTTTT CASSPQRGAVSEELFF
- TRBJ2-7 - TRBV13 TGTGCCAGCAGCTTAAAGGGGGGGACAGCTAGCTACGAGCAGTACTTC CASSLKGGTASYEQYF
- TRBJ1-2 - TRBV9 TGTGCCAGCACCAAAGACAGCTATGGCTACACCTTC CASTKDSYGYTF
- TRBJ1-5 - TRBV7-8 TGTGCCAGCAGCCTACGGGGGCTCGGCAATCAGCCCCAGCATTTT CASSLRGLGNQPQHF
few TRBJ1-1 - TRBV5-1 TGCGCCAGCAGCTTGAGGCCAGGAGTTAGGGACACTGAAGCTTTCTTT CASSLRPGVRDTEAFF
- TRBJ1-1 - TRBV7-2 TGTGCCAGCAGCTTAGGGAGCGCGATGAACACTGAAGCTTTCTTT CASSLGSAMNTEAFF
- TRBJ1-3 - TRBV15 TGTGCCACCAGCAGAGATCTAGCCAGGAGCTCTGGAAACACCATATATTTT CATSRDLARSSGNTIYF
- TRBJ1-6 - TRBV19 TGTGCCAGTAGCGACAGGAGCTCCTATAATTCACCCCTCCACTTT CASSDRSSYNSPLHF
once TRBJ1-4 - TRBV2 TGTGCCAGCAGTGGCCGAGCGACAGGAAAAAATGAAAAACTGTTTTTT CASSGRATGKNEKLFF
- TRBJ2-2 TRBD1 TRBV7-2 TGTGCCAGCAGCCCCCAGGGGGTCACCGGGGAGCTGTTTTTT CASSPQGVTGELFF